This T cell receptor beta chain was retrieved from a study of chemoradiotherapy in HPV16-positive cancers. About the research overall: Candidate HPV-specific clones and shared TCR motifs came from two HPV16-positive patients.

Sequencing was performed with immunoSEQ multiplex PCR; in TCRdb, only in-frame clones are kept and a portion is missing. The sample holds about 690 clones, 80% to 95% seen once. Repertoires were sampled repeatedly during chemoradiotherapy. CDR1 is MRHNA, CDR2 SNTAGT, per germline. V lost 3 bases and J lost 1; bases outside the gene matches: 1. CDR3 size: 14 residues. The chain joins TRBV6-4 to TRBJ2-3; 7 nucleotides agree with TRBD2. The input for sequencing was tumor tissue, taken from a patient who underwent chemoradiotherapy. This TCR derives from a human donor with HPV-associated anogenital cancer. CDR3 amino acids: CASSEGGGTDTQYF. The DNA of the CDR3 is TGTGCCAGCAGTGAGGGGGGGGGCACAGATACGCAGTATTTT.